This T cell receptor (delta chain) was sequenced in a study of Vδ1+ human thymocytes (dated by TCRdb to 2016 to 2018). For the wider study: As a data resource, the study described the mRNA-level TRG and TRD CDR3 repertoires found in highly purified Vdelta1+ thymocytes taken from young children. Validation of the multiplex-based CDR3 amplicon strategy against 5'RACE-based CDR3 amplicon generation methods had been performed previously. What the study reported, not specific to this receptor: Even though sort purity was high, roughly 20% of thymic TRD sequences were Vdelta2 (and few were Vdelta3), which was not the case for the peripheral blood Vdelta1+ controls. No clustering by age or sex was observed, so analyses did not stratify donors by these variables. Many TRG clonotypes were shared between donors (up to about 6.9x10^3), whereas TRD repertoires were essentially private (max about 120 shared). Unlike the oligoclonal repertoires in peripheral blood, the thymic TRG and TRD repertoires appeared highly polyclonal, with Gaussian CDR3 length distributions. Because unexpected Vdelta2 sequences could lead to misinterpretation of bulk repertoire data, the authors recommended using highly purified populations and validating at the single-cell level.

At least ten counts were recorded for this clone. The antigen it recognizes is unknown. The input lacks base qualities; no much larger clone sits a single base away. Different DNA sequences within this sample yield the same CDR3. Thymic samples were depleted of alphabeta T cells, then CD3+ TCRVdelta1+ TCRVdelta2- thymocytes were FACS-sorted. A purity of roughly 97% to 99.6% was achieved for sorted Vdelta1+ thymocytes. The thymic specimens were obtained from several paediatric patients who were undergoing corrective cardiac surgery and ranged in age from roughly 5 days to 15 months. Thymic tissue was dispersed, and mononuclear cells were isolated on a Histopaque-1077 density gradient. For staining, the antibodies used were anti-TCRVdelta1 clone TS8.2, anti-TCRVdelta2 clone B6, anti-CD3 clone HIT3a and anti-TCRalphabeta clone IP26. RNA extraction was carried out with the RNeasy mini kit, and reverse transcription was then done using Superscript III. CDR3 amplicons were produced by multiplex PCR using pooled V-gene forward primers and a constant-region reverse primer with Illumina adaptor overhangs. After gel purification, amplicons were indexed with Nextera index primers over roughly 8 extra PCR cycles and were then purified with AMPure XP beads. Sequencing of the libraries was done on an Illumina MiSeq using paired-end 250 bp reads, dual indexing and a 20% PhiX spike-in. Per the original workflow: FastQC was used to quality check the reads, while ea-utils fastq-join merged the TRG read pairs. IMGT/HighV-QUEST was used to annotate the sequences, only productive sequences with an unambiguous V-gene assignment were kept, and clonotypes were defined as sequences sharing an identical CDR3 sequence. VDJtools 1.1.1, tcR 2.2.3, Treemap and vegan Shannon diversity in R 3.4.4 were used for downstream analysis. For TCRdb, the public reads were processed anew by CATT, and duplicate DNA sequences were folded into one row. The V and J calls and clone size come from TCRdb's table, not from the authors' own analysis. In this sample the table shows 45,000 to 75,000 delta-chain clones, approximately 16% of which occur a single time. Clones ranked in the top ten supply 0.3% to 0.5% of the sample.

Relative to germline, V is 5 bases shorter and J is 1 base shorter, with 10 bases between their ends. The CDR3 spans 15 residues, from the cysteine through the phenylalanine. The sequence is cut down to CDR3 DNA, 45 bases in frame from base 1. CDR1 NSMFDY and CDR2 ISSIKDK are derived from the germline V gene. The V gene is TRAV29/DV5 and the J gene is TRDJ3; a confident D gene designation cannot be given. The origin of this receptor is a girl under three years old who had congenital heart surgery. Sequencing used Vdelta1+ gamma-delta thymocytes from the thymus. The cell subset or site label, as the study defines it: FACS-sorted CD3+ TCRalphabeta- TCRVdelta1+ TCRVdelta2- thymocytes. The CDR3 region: CAALAHSWDTRQMFF. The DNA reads TGTGCAGCTCTAGCTCATTCCTGGGACACCCGACAGATGTTTTTC.